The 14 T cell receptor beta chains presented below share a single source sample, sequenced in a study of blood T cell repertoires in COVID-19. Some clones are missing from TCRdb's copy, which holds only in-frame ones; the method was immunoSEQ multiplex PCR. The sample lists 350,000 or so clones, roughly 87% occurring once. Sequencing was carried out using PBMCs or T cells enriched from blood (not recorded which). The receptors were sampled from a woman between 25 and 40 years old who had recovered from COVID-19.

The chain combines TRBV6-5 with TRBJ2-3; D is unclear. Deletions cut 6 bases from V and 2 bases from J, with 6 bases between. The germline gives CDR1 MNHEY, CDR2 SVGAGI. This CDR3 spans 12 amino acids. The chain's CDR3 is CASREYTDTQYF. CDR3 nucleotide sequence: TGTGCCAGCAGGGAGTACACAGATACGCAGTATTTT.

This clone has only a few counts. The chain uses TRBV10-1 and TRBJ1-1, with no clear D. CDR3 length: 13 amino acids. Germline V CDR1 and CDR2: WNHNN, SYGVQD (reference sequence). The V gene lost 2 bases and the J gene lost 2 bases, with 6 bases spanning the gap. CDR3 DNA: TGCGCCAGCAGTGAGCAGTTTAACACTGAAGCTTTCTTT. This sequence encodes CASSEQFNTEAFF.

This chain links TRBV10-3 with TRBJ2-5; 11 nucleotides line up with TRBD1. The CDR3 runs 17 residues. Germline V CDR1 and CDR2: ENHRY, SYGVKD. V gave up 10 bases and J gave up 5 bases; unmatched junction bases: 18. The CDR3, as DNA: TGTGCCACCTCCGCCGTAGGACAGGGGGCAATCCATGAGACCCAGTACTTC. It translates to CATSAVGQGAIHETQYF.

Here the CDR3 DNA reads TGTGCCAGCAGTTACGGCCCTAGCCAGTACCAAGAGACCCAGTACTTC. Translated, it gives CASSYGPSQYQETQYF. J is TRBJ2-5 and V is TRBV6-5; TRBD2 is a possible D gene (5 bases). The germline gives CDR1 MNHEY, CDR2 SVGAGI. The V and J ends lost 2 bases and 0 bases respectively, with 13 bases between them. CDR3 size: 16 residues.

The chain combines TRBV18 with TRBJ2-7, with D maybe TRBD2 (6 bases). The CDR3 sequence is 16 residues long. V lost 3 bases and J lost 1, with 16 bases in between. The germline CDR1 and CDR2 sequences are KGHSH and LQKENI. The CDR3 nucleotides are TGTGCCAGCTCACCCTGGGGTAGCGGTAGATCCTACGAGCAGTACTTC. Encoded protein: CASSPWGSGRSYEQYF.

CDR3 nucleotides: TGTGCCAGTAGCGTGGAGGGGTCTGGAAACACCATATATTTT. It codes for CASSVEGSGNTIYF. This chain joins TRBV19 and TRBJ1-3, with a possible D match to TRBD1 (5 bases). The CDR3 extends over 14 amino acids. V was trimmed by 6 bases and J by 1 base, leaving 10 bases between them. CDR1 is LNHDA, CDR2 SQIVND, per germline (reference sequence).

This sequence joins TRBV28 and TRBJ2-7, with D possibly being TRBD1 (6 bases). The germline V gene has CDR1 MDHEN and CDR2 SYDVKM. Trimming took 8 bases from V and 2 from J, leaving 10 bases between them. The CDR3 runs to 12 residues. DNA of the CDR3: TGTGCCAGCGAGGACAGTACCTACGAGCAGTACTTC. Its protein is CASEDSTYEQYF.

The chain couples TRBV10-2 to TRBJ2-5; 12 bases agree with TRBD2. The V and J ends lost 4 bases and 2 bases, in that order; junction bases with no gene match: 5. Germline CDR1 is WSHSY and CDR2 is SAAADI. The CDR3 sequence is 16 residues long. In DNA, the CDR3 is TGCGCCAGCAGTGCTCTAGCGGGGGGGCGGCAAGAGACCCAGTACTTC. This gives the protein CASSALAGGRQETQYF.

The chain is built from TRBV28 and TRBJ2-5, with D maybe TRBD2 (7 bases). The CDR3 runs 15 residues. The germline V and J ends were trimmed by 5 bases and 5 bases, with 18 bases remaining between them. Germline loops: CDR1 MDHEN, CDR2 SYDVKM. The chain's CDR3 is CASSTPRGGWETQYF. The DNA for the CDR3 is TGTGCCAGCAGTACCCCGAGGGGGGGCTGGGAGACCCAGTACTTC.

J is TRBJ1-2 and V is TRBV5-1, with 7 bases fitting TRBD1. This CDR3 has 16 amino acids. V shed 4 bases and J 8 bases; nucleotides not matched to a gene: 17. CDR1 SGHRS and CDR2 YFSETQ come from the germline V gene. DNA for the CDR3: TGCGCCAGCAGCCCGCGACAGGGTTTGGGAGAGGGAGGCTACACCTTC. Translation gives CASSPRQGLGEGGYTF.

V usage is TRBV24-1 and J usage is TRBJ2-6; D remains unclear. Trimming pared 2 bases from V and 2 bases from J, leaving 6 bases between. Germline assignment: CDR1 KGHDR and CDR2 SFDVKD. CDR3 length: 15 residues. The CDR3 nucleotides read TGTGCCACCAGTGATTCGAGGCCTGGGGCCAACGTCCTGACTTTC. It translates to CATSDSRPGANVLTF.

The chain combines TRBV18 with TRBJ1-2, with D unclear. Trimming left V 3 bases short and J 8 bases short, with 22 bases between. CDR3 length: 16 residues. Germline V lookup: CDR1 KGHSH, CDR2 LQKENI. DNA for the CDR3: TGTGCCAGCTCACCCGCGAACCAGGCAGGAGGGTGGGGCTACACCTTC. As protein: CASSPANQAGGWGYTF.

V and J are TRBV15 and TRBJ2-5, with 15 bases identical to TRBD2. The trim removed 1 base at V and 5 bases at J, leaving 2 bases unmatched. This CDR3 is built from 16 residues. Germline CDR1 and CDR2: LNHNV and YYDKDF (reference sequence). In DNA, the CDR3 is TGTGCCACCAGCAGAGGCGGGACTAGCGGGGGGGAGACCCAGTACTTC. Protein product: CATSRGGTSGGETQYF.

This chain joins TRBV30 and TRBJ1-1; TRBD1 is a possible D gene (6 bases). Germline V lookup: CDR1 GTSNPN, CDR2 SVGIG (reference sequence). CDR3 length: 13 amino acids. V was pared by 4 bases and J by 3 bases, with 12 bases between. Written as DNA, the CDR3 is TGTGCCTGGAATACGCAGGGGTACACTGAAGCTTTCTTT. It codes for CAWNTQGYTEAFF.